Listed below are T cell receptor beta chains from one sample, sequenced in a study of long-term antiretroviral therapy in people with HIV. TCRdb's table, derived via immunoSEQ multiplex PCR, lists solely in-frame clones and lacks some. The repertoire consists of roughly 24,000 clones, with 85% to 90% occurring once and the leading ten covering 7% to 10%. The specimen comprised unsorted PBMCs, sampled 4.8 to 5 years after starting antiretroviral therapy. These receptors came from a man aged 35 to 55 with HIV. CDR3s include the opening cysteine and the closing phenylalanine or tryptophan. A D gene is named only where the DNA matches it firmly. Only part of the rows carry a size: once, few, many, or a class if the clone is expanded.

v_call	clone_size	j_call	d_call	cdr3_nt	cdr3_aa
TRBV10-1	.	TRBJ2-7	.	TGCGCCAGCAGTGAGGTTCCGGGCTCCTACGAGCAGTACTTC	CASSEVPGSYEQYF
TRBV18	few	TRBJ1-2	.	TGTGCCAGCTCACCAGATAGGGTCGGCTACACCTTC	CASSPDRVGYTF
TRBV5-4	.	TRBJ2-3	.	TGTGCCAGCAGCCTAATCACCACTAGCACAGATACGCAGTATTTT	CASSLITTSTDTQYF
TRBV2	.	TRBJ1-1	TRBD1	TGTGCCAGCAGTGCAAGAATCGGGACAGGGAACACTGAAGCTTTCTTT	CASSARIGTGNTEAFF
TRBV10-3	.	TRBJ1-2	TRBD1	TGTGCCATCAGTAGGGGGACAGGGGACATTACTTTC	CAISRGTGDITF
TRBV6-5	.	TRBJ1-5	.	TGTGCCAGCAGTTCGGTGGATCAGCCCCAGCATTTT	CASSSVDQPQHF
TRBV7-3	.	TRBJ2-3	TRBD2	TGTGCCAGCAGCCATCGACTAGCGGGGGGGCCTTCGGGAGATACGCAGTATTTT	CASSHRLAGGPSGDTQYF
TRBV25-1	.	TRBJ2-7	.	TGTGCCAGCAGTGATGCGAGACCCACGTCCTCCGAGCAGTACTTC	CASSDARPTSSEQYF
TRBV19	.	TRBJ2-7	.	TGTGCCAGTAGTCTATCCCAGGACAGCATCTACGAGCAGTACTTC	CASSLSQDSIYEQYF
TRBV6-6	.	TRBJ2-1	.	TGTGCCAGCAACTCTTACAATGAGCAGTTCTTC	CASNSYNEQFF
TRBV13	once	TRBJ1-1	.	TGTGCCAGCAGCCCCCGTCCCGGGACGGTGAACACTGAAGCTTTCTTT	CASSPRPGTVNTEAFF
TRBV6-5	.	TRBJ1-3	.	TGTGCCAGCAGTTACTCCCGTCCCTCCTCTGGAAACACCATATATTTT	CASSYSRPSSGNTIYF
TRBV5-4	.	TRBJ2-3	.	TGTGCCAGCAGCCTTCTGGGGACTAGCACAGATACGCAGTATTTT	CASSLLGTSTDTQYF
TRBV28	.	TRBJ2-3	TRBD2	TGTGCCAGCAGTTTAGGCCCCTACGGACTAGCGGGAGTGGATACGCAGTATTTT	CASSLGPYGLAGVDTQYF
TRBV7-2	.	TRBJ2-4	TRBD1	TGTGCCAGCAGCTCCGGGACAGCCCTCGTTGGCAAAAACATTCAGTACTTC	CASSSGTALVGKNIQYF
TRBV28	few	TRBJ1-6	.	TGTGCCAGCAGTTTAGGGAATTCGGGTTCACCCCTCCACTTT	CASSLGNSGSPLHF
TRBV18	.	TRBJ1-4	.	TGTGCCAGCTCACCGACAGCGCTTGCAACTAATGAAAAACTGTTTTTT	CASSPTALATNEKLFF
TRBV4-1	.	TRBJ2-3	.	TGCGCCAGCAGCCAATCCCCGGAGGATGCGGTTGCAGATACGCAGTATTTT	CASSQSPEDAVADTQYF
TRBV7-2	.	TRBJ2-1	.	TGTGCCAGCAGTTCGTTTACTTCTAGCTCCTACAATGAGCAGTTCTTC	CASSSFTSSSYNEQFF
TRBV28	.	TRBJ1-3	.	TGTGCCAGCAGTTTTGGGGGATCTGGAAACACCATATATTTT	CASSFGGSGNTIYF
TRBV10-3	.	TRBJ1-4	.	TGTGCCATCAGTGAGGGCCTGGGAGAAAAACTGTTTTTT	CAISEGLGEKLFF
TRBV6-1	.	TRBJ2-1	.	TGTGCCAGCTGGGCAGAGGCCAATGAGCAGTTCTTC	CASWAEANEQFF
TRBV9	few	TRBJ1-5	.	TGTGCCAGCAGCGTAGACGGGGACCCTAGCAATCAGCCCCAGCATTTT	CASSVDGDPSNQPQHF
TRBV11-2	few	TRBJ2-7	TRBD1	TGTGCCAGCAGCATGGGGACAGCCTCCTACGAGCAGTACTTC	CASSMGTASYEQYF
TRBV6-5	.	TRBJ2-7	.	TGTGCCAGCAGTTACGGGATTAACTCCTACGAGCAGTACTTC	CASSYGINSYEQYF
TRBV27	.	TRBJ2-4	.	TGTGCCAGCAGTGTCGGGGTTACCAAAAACATTCAGTACTTC	CASSVGVTKNIQYF
TRBV18	.	TRBJ2-5	.	TGTGCCAGCTCCCCCACACAGGGCCCGTGGAGGCAAGAGACCCAGTACTTC	CASSPTQGPWRQETQYF
TRBV29-1	.	TRBJ1-2	.	TGCAGCGTTTACAGGAAGGTCTCTGGCTACACCTTC	CSVYRKVSGYTF
TRBV9	once	TRBJ2-7	.	TGTGCCAGCAGCGTAGGGGTGGGAAACTACGAGCAGTACTTC	CASSVGVGNYEQYF
TRBV19	.	TRBJ1-2	.	TGTGCCAGTAGTAGATTGCTTAGTGGCACGAAGGACTATGGCTACACCTTC	CASSRLLSGTKDYGYTF
TRBV5-1	.	TRBJ2-7	.	TGCGCCAGCAGCTTGGTTCAGGGGAGCGAGCAGTACTTC	CASSLVQGSEQYF
TRBV5-1	.	TRBJ1-2	.	TGCGCCAGCAGCTTGGCCGGGGAGGGTAACTATGGCTACACCTTC	CASSLAGEGNYGYTF
TRBV6-5	.	TRBJ2-2	.	TGTGCCAGCAGTCCCTCAGTCACAAACACCGGGGAGCTGTTTTTT	CASSPSVTNTGELFF
TRBV4-3	.	TRBJ1-4	TRBD1	TGCGCCAGCAGCCAGACAGGGGGAACTAATGAAAAACTGTTTTTT	CASSQTGGTNEKLFF
TRBV5-4	.	TRBJ2-1	.	TGTGCCAGCAGCTTACAGGGGAGGAACAATGAGCAGTTCTTC	CASSLQGRNNEQFF
TRBV7-6	.	TRBJ2-3	TRBD1	TGTGCCAGCAGCGAGCGACAGGGGGGGAGCACAGATACGCAGTATTTT	CASSERQGGSTDTQYF
TRBV7-9	few	TRBJ2-7	.	TGTGCCAGCTCTCCAAGGGGGGGACCAGCCTACGAGCAGTACTTC	CASSPRGGPAYEQYF
TRBV15	.	TRBJ1-4	.	TGTGCCACCAGCCGGACAACAGTAACTAATGAAAAACTGTTTTTT	CATSRTTVTNEKLFF
TRBV5-4	.	TRBJ2-3	.	TGTGCCAGCAGCTTGGTTGTTGGTCTAAGGGACCTTAGGGATACGCAGTATTTT	CASSLVVGLRDLRDTQYF
TRBV30	.	TRBJ1-1	.	TGTGCCTGGAGTGTACGTGGGGGGACTGAAGCTTTCTTT	CAWSVRGGTEAFF
TRBV7-2	.	TRBJ2-3	.	TGTGCCAGCAGCTTAGGCACAGATACGCAGTATTTT	CASSLGTDTQYF
TRBV18	once	TRBJ1-4	.	TGTGCCAGCTCTACGATGGGAGGTGAAAAACTGTTTTTT	CASSTMGGEKLFF
TRBV27	.	TRBJ2-7	TRBD2	TGTGCCAGCAGTTTTGCGGGAGGCAGCTCCTACGAGCAGTACTTC	CASSFAGGSSYEQYF
TRBV27	.	TRBJ1-5	.	TGTGCCAGCAGTTTGGGGCGGAATCAGCCCCAGCATTTT	CASSLGRNQPQHF
TRBV5-1	.	TRBJ2-3	.	TGCGCCAGCAGCGTAGGGACTCCACCGGATACGCAGTATTTT	CASSVGTPPDTQYF